The rows below give T cell receptor beta chains drawn from one sample of a study of blood T cell repertoires in COVID-19. TCRdb keeps only in-frame clones here, not all; method: immunoSEQ multiplex PCR. The sample lists about 180,000 clones, around 86% occurring once. Sequenced sample: peripheral blood. These receptors were obtained from a woman aged 25-40 years with active or convalescent COVID-19. Both conserved end residues are trimmed from each CDR3.

V	J	CDR3
TRBV6-1	TRBJ2-7	ASSERLAGGIYEQY
TRBV3-1/TRBV3-2	TRBJ2-3	ASSQDVAANTDTQY
TRBV29-1	TRBJ2-2	SVTGGSAGELF
TRBV9	TRBJ2-5	ASSVGQMGETQY
TRBV18	TRBJ2-6	ASSPVDLRSLAGANVLT
TRBV19	TRBJ1-2	ASSIARTAGGFSGYT
TRBV7-9	TRBJ2-2	ASSRGTGNTGELF
TRBV7-9	TRBJ2-7	ASSYLQGTSYEQY
TRBV18	TRBJ2-5	ASSPGQQETQY
TRBV2	TRBJ2-1	ASRMTSGGANEQF
TRBV11-3	TRBJ2-7	ASSLGTGGYEQY
TRBV10-2	TRBJ1-5	ASSEGPSQPQH
TRBV11-2	TRBJ2-5	ASSLDFAGLETQY
TRBV27	TRBJ2-2	ASSFVTSGELF
TRBV7-9	TRBJ1-1	ASSADFEAF
TRBV5-6	TRBJ1-1	ASREMMGRFTEAF
TRBV19	TRBJ2-2	ASSISSLLNTGELF
TRBV18	TRBJ1-1	ASSPGSRTEAF
TRBV5-4	TRBJ1-6	ASSFPTLRGSNSPLH
TRBV2	TRBJ1-1	ASSLQGNTEAF
TRBV19	TRBJ1-5	ASSRQSNQPQH
TRBV5-1	TRBJ1-2	ASSFGQSIYGYT
TRBV7-2	TRBJ2-2	ASTFPSPTGELF
TRBV27	TRBJ1-2	ASSQDNYGYT
TRBV4-1	TRBJ1-3	ASSQERNWQDILSDTIY
TRBV12-3/TRBV12-4	TRBJ1-3	ASSFSSGNTIY
TRBV3-1/TRBV3-2	TRBJ2-7	ASSHGHLYEQY
TRBV7-9	TRBJ2-7	ASSSTGQGLNEQY
TRBV15	TRBJ2-1	ATSRGTVYAGGQV
TRBV18	TRBJ2-7	ASSLNRESYEQY
TRBV7-9	TRBJ1-2	ASSLGGGDYGYT
TRBV10-3	TRBJ1-3	ATEGERAGNTIY
TRBV11-2	TRBJ2-3	ASRGADTQY
TRBV28	TRBJ1-4	ASSLGQALTEKLF
TRBV2	TRBJ2-7	ASSEALPGQGIHEQY
TRBV10-3	TRBJ1-4	ASRQGLEEKLF
TRBV28	TRBJ1-1	ASSPWGGRGTEAF